One and the same sample provided the 16 T cell receptor beta chains below, sequenced in a study of blood T cell repertoires in COVID-19. The protocol was immunoSEQ multiplex PCR, while the TCRdb copy is restricted to in-frame clones and leaves out a portion. The sample carries about 180,000 clones, about 85% recorded once. Sequenced: peripheral blood. Every receptor here comes from a person aged 65 to 85 with COVID-19, enrolled during active disease.

J is TRBJ2-1 and V is TRBV7-9; D perhaps matches TRBD2 (5 bases). The CDR3 contains 14 residues. Trimming removed 3 bases at V and 10 bases at J, with 16 bases between. Per germline, CDR1 SEHNR and CDR2 FQNEAQ (reference sequence). The CDR3 DNA reads TGTGCCAGCAGCTTCTCCTGGACTGACATGGAGCAGTTCTTC. As protein: CASSFSWTDMEQFF.

The chain recombines TRBV27 with TRBJ1-1; 10 positions agree with TRBD1. Germline-derived CDR1 and CDR2 are MNHEY and SMNVEV (reference sequence). Trimming removed 6 bases from V and 3 bases from J; junction bases left unmatched: 4. This CDR3 contains 14 residues. The CDR3 DNA reads TGTGCCAGCAGAAGGACAGGGGGATACACTGAAGCTTTCTTT. It specifies CASRRTGGYTEAFF.

The gene calls are TRBV2 and TRBJ2-7; tentative D call: TRBD2 (5 bases). The germline gives CDR1 SNHLY, CDR2 FYNNEI. The CDR3 contains 13 residues. Trimming stripped 6 bases from V and 0 bases from J, with 9 bases between. The CDR3 DNA reads as TGTGCCAGCAGGGACTGGTACTCCTACGAGCAGTACTTC. Its translation: CASRDWYSYEQYF.

The table lists this clone with a few counts. The gene calls are TRBV5-1 and TRBJ1-2; D call uncertain. The CDR3 has 17 residues. Germline V gene data show CDR1 as SGHRS and CDR2 as YFSETQ. Trimming left V 4 bases short and J 6 bases short, with 25 bases between. The CDR3 protein is CASSPFSGRRTSNGYTF. DNA of the CDR3: TGCGCCAGCAGCCCCTTTTCGGGAAGACGTACTTCTAATGGCTACACCTTC.

The chain joins TRBV11-2 to TRBJ1-6; D remains ambiguous. Trimming removed 5 bases at V and 5 bases at J, with 19 bases between. CDR3 length: 17 residues. From germline, CDR1 is SGHAT and CDR2 FQNNGV. CDR3 in amino acids: CASSKTLEALNNSPLHF. The DNA of the CDR3 is TGTGCCAGCAGCAAGACCCTCGAGGCGTTAAATAATTCACCCCTCCACTTT.

This chain uses TRBV28 with TRBJ2-1, with TRBD2 as a possible D gene (5 bases). The CDR3 has 15 residues. CDR1 and CDR2 (germline): MDHEN, SYDVKM. Trimming shortened V by 6 bases and J by 6 bases, and 18 bases separated the two germline ends. CDR3 DNA sequence: TGTGCCAGCAGCTCGGGCTCTAGCTTGGTCAATGAGCAGTTCTTC. It encodes CASSSGSSLVNEQFF.

The V gene is TRBV11-2, the J gene TRBJ2-2; 9 nucleotides align to TRBD2. With 0 bases clipped from V and 5 bases from J, the junction kept 16 bases outside the gene matches. Germline lookup yields CDR1 SGHAT and CDR2 FQNNGV. The CDR3 covers 20 residues. The CDR3 protein is CASSLEAFALSGGRTGELFF. The CDR3 DNA is TGTGCCAGCAGCTTAGAGGCCTTCGCCCTAAGCGGGGGGAGGACCGGGGAGCTGTTTTTT.

The genes are TRBV18 and TRBJ2-2, with D possibly being TRBD1 (6 bases). V was clipped by 0 bases and J by 4 bases, with 9 bases between them. The germline V gene has CDR1 KGHSH and CDR2 LQKENI. The CDR3 length is 15 residues. The CDR3 DNA reads as TGTGCCAGCTCACCACCGTTCAGGGGCACCGGGGAGCTGTTTTTT. Protein: CASSPPFRGTGELFF.

This clone was observed once. The chain employs TRBV28 and TRBJ1-2, with no clear D. This CDR3 comprises 14 residues. Deletions cut 4 bases from V and 4 bases from J, with 13 bases between. The germline gives CDR1 MDHEN, CDR2 SYDVKM. The CDR3: CASSSESWFYGYTF. In DNA form, the CDR3 reads TGTGCCAGCAGTTCAGAATCCTGGTTCTATGGCTACACCTTC.

The CDR3 is CASDQGGSPLHF. The CDR3 region has the DNA TGTGCCAGCGATCAGGGTGGATCACCCCTCCACTTT. V usage is TRBV28 and J usage is TRBJ1-6; possibly TRBD1 for D (5 bases). The germline V and J ends were trimmed by 8 bases and 10 bases, with 12 bases remaining between them. The germline V gene has CDR1 MDHEN and CDR2 SYDVKM. This CDR3 comprises 12 residues.

The J gene is TRBJ2-1, the V gene TRBV27; 9 bases agree with TRBD2. The CDR3 extends over 15 amino acids. Germline V lookup: CDR1 MNHEY, CDR2 SMNVEV (reference sequence). V lost 6 bases, J lost 5 bases, and 8 bases stayed unmatched. The CDR3 DNA reads as TGTGCCAGCAGAAACGAGACTAGCGGAGACAATGAGCAGTTCTTC. Encoded protein: CASRNETSGDNEQFF.

There are a few counts of this clone. The chain uses TRBV9 and TRBJ2-7; TRBD2 is a possible D gene (5 bases). The CDR3 runs 15 residues. CDR1 and CDR2 (germline): SGDLS, YYNGEE. V gave up 1 base and J gave up 0 bases, with 11 bases separating them. The CDR3 DNA sequence: TGTGCCAGCAGCGTACACGGAGGTAGCTCCTACGAGCAGTACTTC. Translated: CASSVHGGSSYEQYF.

Of note for this clone: The same CDR3 is also encoded by other DNA sequences in this sample. This rearrangement joins TRBV7-2 to TRBJ1-6; TRBD1 matches at 9 bases. This CDR3 spans 15 amino acids. Germline V CDR1 and CDR2: SGHTA, FQGNSA. With 3 bases clipped from V and 10 bases from J, the junction kept 7 bases outside the gene matches. The CDR3 spells CASSFGQGFRSPLHF. CDR3 nucleotide sequence: TGTGCCAGCAGCTTTGGACAGGGGTTTCGCTCACCCCTCCACTTT.

This clone came up a few times. This rearrangement joins TRBV6-5 to TRBJ1-6, with no clear D. The germline V and J ends were trimmed by 6 bases and 2 bases, with 11 bases remaining between them. The CDR3 spans 15 residues. CDR1 and CDR2 (germline): MNHEY, SVGAGI. The CDR3 here is CASSAGGPYNSPLHF. The DNA for the CDR3 is TGTGCCAGCAGCGCGGGCGGGCCCTATAATTCACCCCTCCACTTT.

The gene calls are TRBV4-1 and TRBJ1-2, with 9 bases matching TRBD1. This CDR3 has 14 residues. Trimming removed 3 bases from V and 4 bases from J; junction bases left unmatched: 3. The germline V gene encodes CDR1 MGHRA and CDR2 YSYEKL. The CDR3 protein is CASSHGGQGYGYTF. The CDR3 nucleotides are TGCGCCAGCAGCCATGGGGGACAGGGCTATGGCTACACCTTC.

The gene calls are TRBV20-1 and TRBJ2-1; D gene unclear. Per the germline V gene, CDR1 is DFQATT and CDR2 is SNEGSKA (reference sequence). The CDR3 runs 10 residues. V lost 6 bases, J lost 13 bases, and 13 bases lay in between. The CDR3 DNA is TGCAGTGCAACAGACCTCATCCAGTTCTTC. Translating it yields CSATDLIQFF.